This T cell receptor beta chain appears in the sequencing data of a study of blood T cell repertoires in COVID-19. The ends lost 3 bases at V and 4 bases at J; junction bases unmatched: 5. Germline-derived CDR1 and CDR2 are SGHTA and FQGTGA. The CDR3 runs to 15 residues. Produced via immunoSEQ multiplex PCR; TCRdb's table is partial and in-frame only. The sample shows about 370,000 clones, 80% to 90% of them seen only once. Participants reported their clinical history, and cohort assignment relied on those reports. V and J are TRBV7-3 and TRBJ1-1; 10 positions agree with TRBD1. The receptor comes from a man in his late teens or twenties who had recovered from COVID-19. The sample consisted of PBMCs or T cells enriched from blood (not recorded which). This chain's CDR3 is CASSLQGQGITEAFF. In DNA, the CDR3 is TGTGCCAGCAGCTTGCAGGGACAGGGGATCACTGAAGCTTTCTTT.